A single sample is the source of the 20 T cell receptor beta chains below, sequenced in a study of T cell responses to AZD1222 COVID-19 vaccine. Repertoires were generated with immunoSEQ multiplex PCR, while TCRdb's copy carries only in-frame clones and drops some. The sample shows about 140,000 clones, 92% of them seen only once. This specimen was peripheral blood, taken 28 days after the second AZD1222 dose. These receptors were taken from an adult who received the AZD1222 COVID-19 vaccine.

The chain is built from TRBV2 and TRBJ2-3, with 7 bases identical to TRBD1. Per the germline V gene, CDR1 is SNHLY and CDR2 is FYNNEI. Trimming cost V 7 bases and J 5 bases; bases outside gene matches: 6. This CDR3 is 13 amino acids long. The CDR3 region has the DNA TGTGCCAGCACAAGGGGGCGCATAGATACGCAGTATTTT. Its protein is CASTRGRIDTQYF.

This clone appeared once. CDR3 region: CASSWGGQKTFYGYTF. In nucleotides, the CDR3 is TGTGCCAGCAGTTGGGGGGGGCAGAAGACCTTTTATGGCTACACCTTC. The rearrangement joins TRBV25-1 to TRBJ1-2, with D perhaps matching TRBD1 (6 bases). This CDR3 spans 16 amino acids. V was cut by 5 bases and J by 5 bases, with 21 bases left in between. Germline V lookup: CDR1 MGHDK, CDR2 SYGVNS.

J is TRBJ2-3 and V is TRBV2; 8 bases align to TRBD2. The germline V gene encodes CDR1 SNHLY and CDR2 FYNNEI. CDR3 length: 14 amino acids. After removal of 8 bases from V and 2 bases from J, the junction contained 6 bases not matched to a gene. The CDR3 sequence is CASESLADTDTQYF. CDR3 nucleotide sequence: TGTGCCAGCGAGTCACTAGCGGACACAGATACGCAGTATTTT.

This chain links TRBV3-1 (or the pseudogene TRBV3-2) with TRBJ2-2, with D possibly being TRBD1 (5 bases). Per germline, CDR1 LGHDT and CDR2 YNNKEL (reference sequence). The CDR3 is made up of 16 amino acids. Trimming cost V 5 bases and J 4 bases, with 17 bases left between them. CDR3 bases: TGTGCCAGCAGCGAAAAGGGGTCCGCGAGCACCGGGGAGCTGTTTTTT. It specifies CASSEKGSASTGELFF.

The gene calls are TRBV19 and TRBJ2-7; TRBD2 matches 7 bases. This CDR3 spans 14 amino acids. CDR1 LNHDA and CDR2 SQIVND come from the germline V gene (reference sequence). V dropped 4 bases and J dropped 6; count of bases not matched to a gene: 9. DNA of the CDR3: TGTGCCAGTAGTAGTAGTCGGGGGGTGAGCGAGCAGTACTTC. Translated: CASSSSRGVSEQYF.

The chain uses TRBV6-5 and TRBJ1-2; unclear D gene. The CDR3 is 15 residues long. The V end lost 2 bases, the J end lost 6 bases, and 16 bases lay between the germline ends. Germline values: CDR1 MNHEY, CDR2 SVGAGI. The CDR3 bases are TGTGCCAGCAGTTACAGGCCGACGGTCACTGATGGCTACACCTTC. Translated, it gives CASSYRPTVTDGYTF.

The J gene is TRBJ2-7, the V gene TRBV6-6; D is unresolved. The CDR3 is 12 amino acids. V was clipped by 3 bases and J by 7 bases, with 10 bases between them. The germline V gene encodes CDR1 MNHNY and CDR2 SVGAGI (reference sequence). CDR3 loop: CASSYEPTEQYF. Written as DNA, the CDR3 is TGTGCCAGCAGTTATGAGCCCACTGAGCAGTACTTC.

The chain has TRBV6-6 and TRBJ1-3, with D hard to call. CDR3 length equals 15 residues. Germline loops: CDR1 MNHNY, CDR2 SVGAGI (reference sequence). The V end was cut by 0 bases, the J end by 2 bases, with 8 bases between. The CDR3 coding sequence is TGTGCCAGCAGTTACTCAGGTGTTGCTGGAAACACCATATATTTT. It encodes CASSYSGVAGNTIYF.

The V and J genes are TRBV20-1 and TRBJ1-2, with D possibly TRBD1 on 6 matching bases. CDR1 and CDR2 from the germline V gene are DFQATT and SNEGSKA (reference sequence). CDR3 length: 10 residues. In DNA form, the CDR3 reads TGCAGGGCGGAGGGGGTAGATTCCACCTTC. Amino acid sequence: CRAEGVDSTF.

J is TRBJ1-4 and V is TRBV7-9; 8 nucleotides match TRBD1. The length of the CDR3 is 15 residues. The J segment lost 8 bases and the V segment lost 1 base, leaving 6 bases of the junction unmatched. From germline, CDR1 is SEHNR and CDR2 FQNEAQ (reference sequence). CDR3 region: CASSLGTGQWEKLFF. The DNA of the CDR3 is TGTGCCAGCAGCTTAGGGACAGGGCAATGGGAAAAACTGTTTTTT. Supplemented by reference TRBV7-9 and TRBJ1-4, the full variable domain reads DTGVSQNPRHKITKRGQNVTFRCDPISEHNRLYWYRQTLGQGPEFLTYFQNEAQLEKSRLLSDRFSAERPKGSFSTLEIQRTEQGDSAMYLCASSLGTGQWEKLFFGSGTQLSVL.

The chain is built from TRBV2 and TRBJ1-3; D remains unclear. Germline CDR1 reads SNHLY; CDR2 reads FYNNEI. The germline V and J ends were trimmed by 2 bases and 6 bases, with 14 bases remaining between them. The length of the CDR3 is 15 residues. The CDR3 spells CASSEPRGGLNTIYF. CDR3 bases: TGTGCCAGCAGTGAACCCCGGGGAGGGTTAAACACCATATATTTT.

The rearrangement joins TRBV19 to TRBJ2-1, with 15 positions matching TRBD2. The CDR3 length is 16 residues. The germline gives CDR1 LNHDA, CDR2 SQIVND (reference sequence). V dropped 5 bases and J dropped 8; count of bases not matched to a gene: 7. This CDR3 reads CASSWTSGGAGDEQFF. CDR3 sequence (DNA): TGTGCCAGTAGTTGGACTAGCGGGGGGGCCGGAGATGAGCAGTTCTTC.

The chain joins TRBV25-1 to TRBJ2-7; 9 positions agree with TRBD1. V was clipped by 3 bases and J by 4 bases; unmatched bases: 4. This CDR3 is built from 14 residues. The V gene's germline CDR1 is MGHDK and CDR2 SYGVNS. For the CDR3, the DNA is TGTGCCAGCAGTGATACAGGGGGCTTATACGAGCAGTACTTC. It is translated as CASSDTGGLYEQYF.

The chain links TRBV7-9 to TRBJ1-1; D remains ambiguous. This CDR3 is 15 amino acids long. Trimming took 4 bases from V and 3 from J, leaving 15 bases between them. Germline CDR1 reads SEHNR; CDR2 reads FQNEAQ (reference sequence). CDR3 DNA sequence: TGTGCCAGCAGCTCCACGGGGAAACCCTACACTGAAGCTTTCTTT. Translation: CASSSTGKPYTEAFF. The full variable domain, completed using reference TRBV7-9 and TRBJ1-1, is DTGVSQNPRHKITKRGQNVTFRCDPISEHNRLYWYRQTLGQGPEFLTYFQNEAQLEKSRLLSDRFSAERPKGSFSTLEIQRTEQGDSAMYLCASSSTGKPYTEAFFGQGTRLTVV.

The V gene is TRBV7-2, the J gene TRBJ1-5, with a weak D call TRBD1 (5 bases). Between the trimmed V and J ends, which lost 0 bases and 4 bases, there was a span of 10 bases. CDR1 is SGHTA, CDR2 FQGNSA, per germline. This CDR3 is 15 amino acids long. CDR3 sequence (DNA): TGTGCCAGCAGCTTAGCTTGGCAGGGAAATCAGCCCCAGCATTTT. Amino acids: CASSLAWQGNQPQHF.

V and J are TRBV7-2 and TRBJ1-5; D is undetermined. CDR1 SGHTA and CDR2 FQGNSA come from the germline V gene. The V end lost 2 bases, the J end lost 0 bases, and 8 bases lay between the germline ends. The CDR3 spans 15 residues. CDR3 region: CASSLNSYSNQPQHF. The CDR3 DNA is TGTGCCAGCAGCTTAAACAGTTATAGCAATCAGCCCCAGCATTTT.

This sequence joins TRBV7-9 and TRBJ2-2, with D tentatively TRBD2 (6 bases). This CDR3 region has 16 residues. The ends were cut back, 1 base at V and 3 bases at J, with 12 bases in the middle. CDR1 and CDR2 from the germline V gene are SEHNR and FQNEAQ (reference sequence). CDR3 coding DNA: TGTGCCAGCAGCTTAGTAAGGCCGGGGGACACCGGGGAGCTGTTTTTT. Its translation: CASSLVRPGDTGELFF.

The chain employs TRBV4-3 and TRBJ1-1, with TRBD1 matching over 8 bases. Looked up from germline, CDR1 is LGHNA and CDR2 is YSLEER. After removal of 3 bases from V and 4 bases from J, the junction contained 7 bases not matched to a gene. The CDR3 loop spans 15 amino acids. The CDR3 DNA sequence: TGCGCCAGCAGCCAGGGGTTGGACAGGGTCACTGAAGCTTTCTTT. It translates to CASSQGLDRVTEAFF.

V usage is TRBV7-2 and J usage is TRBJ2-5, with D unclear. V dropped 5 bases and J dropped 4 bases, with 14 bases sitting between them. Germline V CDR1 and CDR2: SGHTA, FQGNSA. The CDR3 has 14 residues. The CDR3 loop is CASSPSAYRETQYF. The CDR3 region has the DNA TGTGCCAGCAGCCCCTCTGCTTACAGAGAGACCCAGTACTTC.

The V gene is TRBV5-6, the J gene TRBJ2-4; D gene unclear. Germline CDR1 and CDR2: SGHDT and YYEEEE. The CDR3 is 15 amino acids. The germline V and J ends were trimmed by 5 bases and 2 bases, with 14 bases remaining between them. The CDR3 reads CASSETKGSKNIQYF. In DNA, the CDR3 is TGTGCCAGCAGTGAAACCAAGGGATCCAAAAACATTCAGTACTTC.